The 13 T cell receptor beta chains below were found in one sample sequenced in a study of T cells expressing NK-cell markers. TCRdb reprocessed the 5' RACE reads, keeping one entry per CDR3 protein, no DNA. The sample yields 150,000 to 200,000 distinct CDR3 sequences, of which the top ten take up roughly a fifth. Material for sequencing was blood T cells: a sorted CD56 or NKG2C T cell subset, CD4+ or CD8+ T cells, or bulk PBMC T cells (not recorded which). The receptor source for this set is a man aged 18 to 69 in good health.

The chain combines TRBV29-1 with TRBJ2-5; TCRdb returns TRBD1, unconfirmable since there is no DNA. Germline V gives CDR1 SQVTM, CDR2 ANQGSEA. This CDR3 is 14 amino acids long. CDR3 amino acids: CSVHTGAAWETQYF.

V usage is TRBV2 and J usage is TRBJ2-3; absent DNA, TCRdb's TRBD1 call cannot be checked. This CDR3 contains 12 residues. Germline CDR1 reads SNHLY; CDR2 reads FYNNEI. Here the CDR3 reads CARSRGTDTQYF.

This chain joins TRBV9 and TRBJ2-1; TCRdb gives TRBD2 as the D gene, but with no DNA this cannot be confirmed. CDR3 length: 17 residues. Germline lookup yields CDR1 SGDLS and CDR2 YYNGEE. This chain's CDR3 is CASSPEEMGRIYNEQFF.

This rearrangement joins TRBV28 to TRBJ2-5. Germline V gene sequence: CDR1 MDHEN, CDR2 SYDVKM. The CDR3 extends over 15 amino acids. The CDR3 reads CASSLRGREGETQYF. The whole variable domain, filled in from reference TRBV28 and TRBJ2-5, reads DVKVTQSSRYLVKRTGEKVFLECVQDMDHENMFWYRQDPGLGLRLIYFSYDVKMKEKGDIPEGYSVSREKKERFSLILESASTNQTSMYLCASSLRGREGETQYFGPGTRLLVL.

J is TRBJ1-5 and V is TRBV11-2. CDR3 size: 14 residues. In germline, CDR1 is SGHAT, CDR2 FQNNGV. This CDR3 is CASSLEINNQPQHF.

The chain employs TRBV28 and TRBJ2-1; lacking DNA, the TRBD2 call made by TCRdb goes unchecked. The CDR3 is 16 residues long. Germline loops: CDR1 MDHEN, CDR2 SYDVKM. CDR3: CASSPTSGGRNNEQFF.

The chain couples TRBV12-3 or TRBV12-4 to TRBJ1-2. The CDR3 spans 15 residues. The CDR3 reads CASNDGQGPLYGYTF.

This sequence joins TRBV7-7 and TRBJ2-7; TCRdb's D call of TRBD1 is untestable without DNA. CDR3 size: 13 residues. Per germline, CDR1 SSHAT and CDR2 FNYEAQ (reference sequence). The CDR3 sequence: CASSPFLGGEQYF.

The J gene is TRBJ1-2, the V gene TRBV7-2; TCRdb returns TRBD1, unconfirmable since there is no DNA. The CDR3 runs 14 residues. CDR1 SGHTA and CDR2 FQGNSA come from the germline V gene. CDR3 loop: CASSDRDTHYGYTF.

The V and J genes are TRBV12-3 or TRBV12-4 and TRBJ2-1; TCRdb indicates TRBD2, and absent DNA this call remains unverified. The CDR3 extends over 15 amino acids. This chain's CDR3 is CASSLTTHLNNEQFF.

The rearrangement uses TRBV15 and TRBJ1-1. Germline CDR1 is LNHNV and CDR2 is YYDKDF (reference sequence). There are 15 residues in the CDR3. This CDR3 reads CATSRDRWVGTEAFF.

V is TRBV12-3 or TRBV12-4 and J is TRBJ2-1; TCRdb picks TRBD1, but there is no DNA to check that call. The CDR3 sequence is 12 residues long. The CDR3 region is CASIRGGNEQFF.

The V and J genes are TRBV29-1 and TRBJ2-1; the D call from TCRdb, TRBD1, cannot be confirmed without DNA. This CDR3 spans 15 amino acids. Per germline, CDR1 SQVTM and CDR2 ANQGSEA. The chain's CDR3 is CSVEGGQGVVDEQFF.